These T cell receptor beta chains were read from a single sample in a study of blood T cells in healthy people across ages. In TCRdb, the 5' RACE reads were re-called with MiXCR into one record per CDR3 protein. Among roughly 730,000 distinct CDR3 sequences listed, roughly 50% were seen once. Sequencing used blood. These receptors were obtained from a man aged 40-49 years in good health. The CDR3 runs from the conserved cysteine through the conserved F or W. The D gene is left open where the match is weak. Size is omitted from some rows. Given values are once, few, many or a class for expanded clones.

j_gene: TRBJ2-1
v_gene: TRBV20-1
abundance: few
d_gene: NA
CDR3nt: TGCAGTGCTCGATTAGCGCTTAATGAGCAGTTCTTC
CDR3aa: CSARLALNEQFF

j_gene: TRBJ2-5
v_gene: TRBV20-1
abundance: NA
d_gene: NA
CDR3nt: TGCAGTGCAGAGAGGACGGTTGGGAACAATGAGCAGTACTTC
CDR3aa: CSAERTVGNNEQYF

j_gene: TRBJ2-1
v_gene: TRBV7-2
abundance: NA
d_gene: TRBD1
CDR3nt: TGTGCCAGCAGCGTAACAGGGGTTTCCTACAATGTGCAGTTCTTC
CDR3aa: CASSVTGVSYNVQFF

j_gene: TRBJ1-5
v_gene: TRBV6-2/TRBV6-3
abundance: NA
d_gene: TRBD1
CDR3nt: TGTGCCAGCAGTCAGACCGGGACAGACTTCTCAGCCCAGCATTTT
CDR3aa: CASSQTGTDFSAQHF

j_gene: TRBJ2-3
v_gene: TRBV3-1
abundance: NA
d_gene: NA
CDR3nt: TGTGCCAGCAGCCAAGTCAAATATTGGCAGTATTTT
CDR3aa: CASSQVKYWQYF

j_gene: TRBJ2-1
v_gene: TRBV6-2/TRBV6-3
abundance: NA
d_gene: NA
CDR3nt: TGTGCCAGCAGTTACCAACCTTTTGGGGGCAGCGTGTCCTACAATGAGCAGTTCTTC
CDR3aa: CASSYQPFGGSVSYNEQFF

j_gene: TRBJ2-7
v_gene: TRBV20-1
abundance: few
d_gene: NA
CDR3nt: TGCAGTGCCACCGACAGCAGTCGGTCCCTAGCCTACGAGCAGTACTTC
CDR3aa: CSATDSSRSLAYEQYF

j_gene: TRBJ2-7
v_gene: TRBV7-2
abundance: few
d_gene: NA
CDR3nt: TGTGCCAGCAGCTTAGACGGGGACGAGCAGTACTTC
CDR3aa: CASSLDGDEQYF

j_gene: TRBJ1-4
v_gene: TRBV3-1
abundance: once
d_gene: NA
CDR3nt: TGTGCCAGCAGCCAAGGGAGGGGTGCTAATGAAAAACTGTTTTTT
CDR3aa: CASSQGRGANEKLFF

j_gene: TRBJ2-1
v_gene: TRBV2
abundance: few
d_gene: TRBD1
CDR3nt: TGTGCCAGCAGCGAAGATGGACAGGTGGGTGAGCAGTTCTTC
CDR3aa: CASSEDGQVGEQFF

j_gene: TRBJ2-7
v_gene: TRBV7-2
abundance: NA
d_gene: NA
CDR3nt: TGTGCCAGCAGCTTAGGACTAGGACCCGAATCCTACGAGCAGTACTTC
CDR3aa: CASSLGLGPESYEQYF

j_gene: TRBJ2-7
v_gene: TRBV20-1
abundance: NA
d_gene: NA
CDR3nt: TGCAGTGCTAGAGATTCCTTAGGCCGGCTCGAGCAGTACTTC
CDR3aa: CSARDSLGRLEQYF

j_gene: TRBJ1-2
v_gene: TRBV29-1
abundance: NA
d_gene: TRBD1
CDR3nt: TGCAGCTCATCCGGGACAGGGAGTCTTAGCTATGGCTACACCTTC
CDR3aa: CSSSGTGSLSYGYTF

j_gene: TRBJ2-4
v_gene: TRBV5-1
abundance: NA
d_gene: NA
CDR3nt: TGCGCCAGCAGCGTCGAGCTAGCCAAAAACATTCAGTACTTC
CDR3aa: CASSVELAKNIQYF

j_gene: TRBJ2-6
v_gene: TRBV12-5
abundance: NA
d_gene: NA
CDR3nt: TGTACTAGTGGTACAGGGACTGGGGCCAACGTCCTGACTTTC
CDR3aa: CTSGTGTGANVLTF

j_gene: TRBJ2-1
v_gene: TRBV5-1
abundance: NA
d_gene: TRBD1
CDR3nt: TGCGCCAGCAGCTTGGGAGACAGGGTGGTCAATGAGCAGTTCTTC
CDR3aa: CASSLGDRVVNEQFF

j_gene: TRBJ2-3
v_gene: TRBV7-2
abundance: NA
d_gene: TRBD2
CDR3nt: TGTGCCAGCAGCTTAAAGCCGCGGGGGGCCAACACAGATACGCAGTATTTT
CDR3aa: CASSLKPRGANTDTQYF

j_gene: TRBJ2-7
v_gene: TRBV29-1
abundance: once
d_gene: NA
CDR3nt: TGCAGCGCCGAGGACAGAACCTACGAGCAGTACTTC
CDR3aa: CSAEDRTYEQYF

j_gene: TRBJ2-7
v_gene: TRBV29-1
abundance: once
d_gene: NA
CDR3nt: TGCAGCGGACGGGACGCCCGGGATGAGCAGTACTTC
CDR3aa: CSGRDARDEQYF

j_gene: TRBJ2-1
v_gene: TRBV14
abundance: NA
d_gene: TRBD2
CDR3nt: TGTGCCAGCAGCGACGACATTGGGCGGGGGGCGAATGAGCAGTTCTTC
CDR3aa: CASSDDIGRGANEQFF

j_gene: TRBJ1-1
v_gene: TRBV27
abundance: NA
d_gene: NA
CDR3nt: TGTGCCAGCAGTTTGACAGGTGTTAGTGAAGCTTTCTTT
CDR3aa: CASSLTGVSEAFF

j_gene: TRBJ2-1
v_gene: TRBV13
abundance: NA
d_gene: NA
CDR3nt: TGTGCCAGCAGCTCGGTCCCAGGGGACGAGCAGTTCTTC
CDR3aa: CASSSVPGDEQFF

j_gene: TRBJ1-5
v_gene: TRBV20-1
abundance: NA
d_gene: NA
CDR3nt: TGCAGTGCTTCCCCCTCCGTTGGGGATCGGCCCCAGCATTTT
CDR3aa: CSASPSVGDRPQHF

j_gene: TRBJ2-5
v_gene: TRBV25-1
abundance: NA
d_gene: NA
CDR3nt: TGTGCCAGCAGTGCCACCCGGGGTCCCGGGGAGTACTTC
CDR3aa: CASSATRGPGEYF

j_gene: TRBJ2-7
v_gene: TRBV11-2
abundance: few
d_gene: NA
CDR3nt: TGTGCCAGCAGCTTACAAGGTTTACCCTACGAGCAGTACTTC
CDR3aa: CASSLQGLPYEQYF

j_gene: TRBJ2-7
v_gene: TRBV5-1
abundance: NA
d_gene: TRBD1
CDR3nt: TGCGCCAGCAGCCCAAAAGGGACAGGGGGTTCCTACGAGCAGTACTTC
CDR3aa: CASSPKGTGGSYEQYF

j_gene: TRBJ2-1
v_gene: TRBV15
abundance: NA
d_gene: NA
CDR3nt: TGTGCCACTGATGAAGGTAGCTCCTACAATGAGCAGTTCTTC
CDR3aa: CATDEGSSYNEQFF

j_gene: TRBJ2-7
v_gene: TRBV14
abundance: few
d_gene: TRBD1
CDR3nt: TGTGCCAGCAGCCAAGGGACAGGGAGGAACTACGAGCAGTACTTC
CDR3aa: CASSQGTGRNYEQYF

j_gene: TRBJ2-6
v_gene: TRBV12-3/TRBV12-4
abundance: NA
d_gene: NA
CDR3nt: TGTGCCAGCAGTCTAAGGGGGACGTCCAGCGTCCTGACTTTC
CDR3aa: CASSLRGTSSVLTF

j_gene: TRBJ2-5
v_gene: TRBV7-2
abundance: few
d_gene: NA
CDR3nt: TGTGCCAGCAGCTTAGTACGTGGGGGGGAGACCCAGTACTTC
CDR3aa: CASSLVRGGETQYF

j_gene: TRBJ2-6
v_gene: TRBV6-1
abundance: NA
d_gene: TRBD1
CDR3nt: TGTGCCAGCAGTGCCGGGACAGGGGTCTCTGGGGCCAACGTCCTGACTTTC
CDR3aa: CASSAGTGVSGANVLTF

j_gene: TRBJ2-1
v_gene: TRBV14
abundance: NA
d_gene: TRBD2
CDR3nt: TGTGCCAGCAGCCCCGGGACTAGCTTCTGGAATGAGCAGTTCTTC
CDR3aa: CASSPGTSFWNEQFF

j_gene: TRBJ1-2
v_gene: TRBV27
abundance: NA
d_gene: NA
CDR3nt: TGTGCCAGCAGGGGATTGGTTTGGGGCTACACCTTC
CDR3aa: CASRGLVWGYTF

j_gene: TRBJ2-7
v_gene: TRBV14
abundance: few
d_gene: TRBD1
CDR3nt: TGTGCCAGCAGCCTCCGACAGGGAACGGACGAGCAGTACTTC
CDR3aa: CASSLRQGTDEQYF

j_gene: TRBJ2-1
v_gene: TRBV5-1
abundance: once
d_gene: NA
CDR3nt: TGCGCCAGCAGCTTGACTAGGTTAAATGAGCGGTTCTTC
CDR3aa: CASSLTRLNERFF

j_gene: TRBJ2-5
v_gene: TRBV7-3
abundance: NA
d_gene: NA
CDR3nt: TGTGCCAGCAGCTTAAATCGGGCGGGAAGGTCGGAGACCCAGTACTTC
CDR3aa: CASSLNRAGRSETQYF

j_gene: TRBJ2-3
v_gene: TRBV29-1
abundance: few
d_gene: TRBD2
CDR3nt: TGCAGCGTTGAAGCTGAGACTAGCGGGAGTCCAGATACGCAGTATTTT
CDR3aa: CSVEAETSGSPDTQYF

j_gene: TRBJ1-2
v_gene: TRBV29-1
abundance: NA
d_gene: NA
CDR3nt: TGCAGCGTCGGCCGGGGAAAGGGGGACTACACCTTC
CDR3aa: CSVGRGKGDYTF

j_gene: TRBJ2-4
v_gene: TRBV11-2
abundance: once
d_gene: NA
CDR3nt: TGTGCCAGCAGCTTGGGTGGGGCCGTGGGAAACATTCAGTACTTC
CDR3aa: CASSLGGAVGNIQYF